These 14 T cell receptor beta chains share one sample of origin, sequenced in a study of prognosis after radiotherapy for stage I lung cancer. Template was genomic DNA; TCR beta CDR3 amplified in two multiplex PCR rounds. Round one of PCR was performed, and it used primers specific to each TRBV and TRBJ gene. TCRdb re-called the multiplex PCR reads through MiXCR, storing one row per CDR3 protein. The sample contains fewer than 20,000 distinct CDR3 sequences, 15% to 20% of which appear only once. The starting material was PBMCs, obtained before or after stereotactic body radiation therapy (not recorded which). Receptor source: a donor aged 50 or older with non-small cell lung cancer.

This clonotype was seen ten or more times. The chain has TRBV20-1 and TRBJ2-1; 10 bases are shared with TRBD2. The trim removed 6 bases at V and 2 bases at J, leaving 10 bases unmatched. The CDR3 runs 16 residues. Germline loops: CDR1 DFQATT, CDR2 SNEGSKA (reference sequence). For the CDR3, the DNA is TGCAGTGCCTCAAAGCGGGGGGGAAGGGCCTACAATGAGCAGTTCTTC. Its translation is CSASKRGGRAYNEQFF.

This clonotype has at least ten counts. The V gene is TRBV27, the J gene TRBJ2-5, with 7 bases matching TRBD2. J was trimmed by 3 bases and V by 5 bases; bases with no gene match: 6. The CDR3 sequence is 14 residues long. Germline CDR1 MNHEY, CDR2 SMNVEV (reference sequence). The CDR3 here is CASSGGVGEETQYF. Written as DNA, the CDR3 is TGTGCCAGCAGTGGGGGGGTGGGGGAAGAGACCCAGTACTTC.

This clonotype has a single count. The genes are TRBV30 and TRBJ1-2; the D is unclear. Trimming removed 2 bases from V and 0 bases from J, with 19 bases in between. The CDR3 totals 17 residues. The germline V gene has CDR1 GTSNPN and CDR2 SVGIG (reference sequence). The CDR3 DNA reads TGTGCCTGGAGTCAACCTCCTGTACTGGGGTCTAACTATGGCTACACCTTC. This translates into CAWSQPPVLGSNYGYTF.

A note on this clonotype: The likely explanation is a read error, given a far larger clone one base away. The chain is built from TRBV24-1 and TRBJ2-5, with 7 bases identical to TRBD2. This CDR3 has 13 residues. Germline CDR1 and CDR2: KGHDR and SFDVKD. The V gene end was trimmed by 6 bases and the J gene end by 4 bases; junction bases not matched to a gene: 4. In DNA, the CDR3 is TGTGCCACCAGTTTTCCGGGAGGAGAGACCCAGTACTTC. The encoded protein is CATSFPGGETQYF.

Details on this clonotype: Compared with germline, one end of the junction differs, possibly owing to a read error. The chain joins TRBV20-1 to TRBJ1-6; maybe TRBD1 (5 bases). Germline values: CDR1 DFQATT, CDR2 SNEGSKA (reference sequence). The CDR3 extends over 14 amino acids. The CDR3 DNA follows: TGCAGTGCTAGAGAAAGGGGTTATAATCCACCCCTCAACTTT. This translates into CSARERGYNPPLNF.

This clonotype was seen ten or more times. The chain couples TRBV5-4 to TRBJ2-3; 15 positions match TRBD2. This CDR3 is built from 18 residues. Trimming took 3 bases from V and 3 from J; bases not matched to a gene: 8. Germline CDR1 reads SGHNT; CDR2 reads YYREEE (reference sequence). CDR3 DNA: TGTGCCAGCAGCTATGGACTAGCGGGAGGGCCAGGAACAGATACGCAGTATTTT. Translation: CASSYGLAGGPGTDTQYF.

This clonotype was seen many times. The chain links TRBV27 to TRBJ2-1; TRBD2 is a possible D gene (7 bases). The CDR3 spans 15 residues. V was trimmed by 2 bases and J by 3 bases, leaving 11 bases between them. Germline loops: CDR1 MNHEY, CDR2 SMNVEV (reference sequence). CDR3 amino acids: CASSLRRGLYNEQFF. The CDR3 DNA reads as TGTGCCAGCAGTTTAAGGCGGGGGCTCTACAATGAGCAGTTCTTC.

The rearrangement links TRBV7-2 to TRBJ2-3; 9 nucleotides line up with TRBD2. Germline CDR1 and CDR2: SGHTA and FQGNSA. The V segment lost 2 bases and the J segment 4 bases; nucleotides outside the gene matches: 10. CDR3 length: 17 residues. The CDR3 bases are TGTGCCAGCAGCTTATTCCTTCTAGCGGGAAAGCCAGATACGCAGTATTTT. It translates to CASSLFLLAGKPDTQYF. Filled out from reference TRBV7-2 and TRBJ2-3, the complete variable domain reads GAGVSQSPSNKVTEKGKDVELRCDPISGHTALYWYRQSLGQGLEFLIYFQGNSAPDKSGLPSDRFSAERTGGSVSTLTIQRTQQEDSAVYLCASSLFLLAGKPDTQYFGPGTRLTVL.

This clonotype was counted ten times or more. V usage is TRBV19 and J usage is TRBJ2-5, with 12 bases that match TRBD2. The germline CDR1 and CDR2 sequences are LNHDA and SQIVND (reference sequence). The CDR3 contains 16 residues. V gave up 5 bases and J gave up 1 base; unmatched junction bases: 5. CDR3 amino acids: CASSPSGGVFQETQYF. CDR3 nucleotides: TGTGCCAGTAGTCCTAGCGGGGGGGTTTTCCAAGAGACCCAGTACTTC.

The chain combines TRBV11-3 with TRBJ1-1, with D possibly TRBD1 on 5 matching bases. Germline lookup yields CDR1 SGHNT and CDR2 YENEEA. V was shortened by 0 bases and J by 9 bases, with 17 bases between the two germline ends. There are 15 residues in the CDR3. The CDR3 loop is CASSLDGQLGTKAFF. The DNA of the CDR3 is TGTGCCAGCAGCTTAGATGGGCAACTGGGGACTAAAGCTTTCTTT.

This clonotype has at least ten counts. The J gene is TRBJ2-7, the V gene TRBV14; D is possibly TRBD1 or TRBD2 (6 bases each). CDR3 length: 13 residues. Trimming took 6 bases from V and 4 from J, leaving 13 bases between them. The germline V gene encodes CDR1 SGHDN and CDR2 FVKESK. CDR3 coding DNA: TGTGCCAGCAGTTACGGGGGCAGTTACGAGCAGTACGTC. Encoded protein: CASSYGGSYEQYV.

This clonotype was counted ten times or more. The chain couples TRBV11-3 to TRBJ1-1, with TRBD1 matching 8 bases. The CDR3 consists of 17 residues. CDR1 SGHNT and CDR2 YENEEA come from the germline V gene. V lost 0 bases and J lost 1; bases outside the gene matches: 7. The CDR3 region is CASSLDLIGQGNTEAFF. For the CDR3, the DNA is TGTGCCAGCAGCTTAGATCTAATAGGACAGGGGAACACTGAAGCTTTCTTT. Drawing the rest from reference TRBV11-3 and TRBJ1-1, the complete variable domain is EAGVVQSPRYKIIEKKQPVAFWCNPISGHNTLYWYLQNLGQGPELLIRYENEEAVDDSQLPKDRFSAERLKGVDSTLKIQPAELGDSAVYLCASSLDLIGQGNTEAFFGQGTRLTVV.

This clonotype was seen many times. The chain employs TRBV6-9 and TRBJ2-5; either TRBD1 or TRBD2 may supply D (6 bases each). The germline CDR1 and CDR2 sequences are MNHGY and SVAAGI. Trimming pared 2 bases from V and 6 bases from J, leaving 13 bases between. The CDR3 totals 14 residues. The CDR3 sequence is CASSYMGGAQTQYF. The CDR3 DNA is TGTGCCAGCAGTTATATGGGGGGCGCGCAGACCCAGTACTTC.

The rearrangement joins TRBV5-1 to TRBJ1-2; 10 bases match TRBD1. Per germline, CDR1 SGHRS and CDR2 YFSETQ. V gave up 4 bases and J gave up 5 bases; unmatched junction bases: 14. The CDR3 is made up of 17 amino acids. The CDR3 protein is CASSPDRGPPGSYGYTF. The CDR3 DNA sequence: TGCGCCAGCAGCCCCGACAGGGGGCCCCCCGGGAGTTATGGCTACACCTTC.